This TCR beta chain is from a study of graft-versus-host responses after intestinal transplantation. As for the study in general: Tacrolimus plus steroids were given to all recipients for about 3 years, preceded by anti-thymocyte globulin induction.

Assay used: immunoSEQ multiplex PCR; TCRdb lists only in-frame clones, some missing. Of 15,000 or so clones in the sample, approximately 80% were seen once. This clone has only a few counts. Tissue from the graft was processed to free its intraepithelial and lamina propria lymphocytes. The CDR3 contains 13 residues. The V gene's germline CDR1 is SGHTA and CDR2 FQGNSA. This chain uses TRBV7-2 with TRBJ2-5; D is perhaps TRBD2 (6 bases). The J call could be wrong; TRBJ2-7 is a better fit for the DNA end. This specimen was ileum tissue, taken 17 days after transplant. This receptor was obtained from a human patient who received an intestinal transplant, so some T cells may come from the graft donor. CDR3 in amino acids: CASTRILAGEQYF. In nucleotides, the CDR3 is TGTGCCAGCACCAGAATACTAGCTGGCGAGCAGTACTTC.